The 26 T cell receptor beta chains listed next were all sequenced from one sample in a study of T-cell memory formation after mild COVID-19. TCRdb independently ran MiXCR on the 5' RACE reads; one entry per CDR3 protein. The sample shows hundreds of thousands of distinct CDR3 sequences, about 18% of them seen only once. Material: PBMCs or a T cell subset sorted from them (not recorded which). The receptors stem from an adult woman who had mild COVID-19 (a few samples of this study predate the infection). Cell type and time point are not known.

In this sample, this clonotype turned up a few times. J is TRBJ2-7 and V is TRBV5-4; 10 nucleotides agree with TRBD2. The junction had 3 bases not matched to a gene; V was cut back by 1 base and J by 5 bases. Germline V lookup: CDR1 SGHNT, CDR2 YYREEE (reference sequence). There are 14 residues in the CDR3. DNA of the CDR3: TGTGCCAGCAGCTTGAGCGGGAGGGCCCACGAGCAGTACTTC. Translated, it gives CASSLSGRAHEQYF.

In this sample, this clonotype turned up many times. The chain uses TRBV27 and TRBJ2-1, with 13 bases that match TRBD2. The ends lost 7 bases at V and 8 bases at J; junction bases unmatched: 5. The germline V gene has CDR1 MNHEY and CDR2 SMNVEV (reference sequence). This CDR3 has 14 amino acids. The CDR3 DNA reads as TGTGCCAGCAAAACTAGCGGGAGGGCCGATGAGCAGTTCTTC. Its translation is CASKTSGRADEQFF.

J is TRBJ1-6 and V is TRBV18; 8 bases agree with TRBD1. The CDR3 length is 14 residues. The J segment lost 10 bases and the V segment lost 6 bases, leaving 8 bases of the junction unmatched. Germline V CDR1 and CDR2: KGHSH, LQKENI. CDR3 DNA: TGTGCCAGCTCCCACGGGCAGGGGGCCTCACCCCTCCACTTT. This sequence encodes CASSHGQGASPLHF.

The chain recombines TRBV20-1 with TRBJ2-3, with TRBD2 identical over 10 bases. After removal of 6 bases from V and 1 base from J, the junction contained 10 bases not matched to a gene. This CDR3 comprises 16 residues. Per the germline V gene, CDR1 is DFQATT and CDR2 is SNEGSKA (reference sequence). The CDR3 loop reads CSAPKPGTSGTDTQYF. DNA for the CDR3: TGCAGTGCGCCTAAGCCCGGGACTAGCGGCACAGATACGCAGTATTTT.

This clonotype showed up just a few times. The rearrangement uses TRBV5-5 and TRBJ1-5; 12 bases align to TRBD1. Unmatched junction bases numbered 7, after V lost 2 bases and J lost 1 base. This CDR3 contains 18 residues. Germline-derived CDR1 and CDR2 are SGHKS and YYEKEE (reference sequence). Here the CDR3 reads CASSFTGQGALSNQPQHF. CDR3 sequence (DNA): TGTGCCAGCAGCTTTACGGGACAGGGGGCTCTAAGCAATCAGCCCCAGCATTTT.

The chain carries TRBV3-1 and TRBJ1-1, with TRBD1 matching 7 bases. Germline CDR1 LGHDT, CDR2 YNNKEL (reference sequence). V lost 6 bases and J lost 3; bases outside the gene matches: 16. The CDR3 totals 17 residues. CDR3 nucleotides: TGTGCCAGCAGGGGACCGAATCCAGGGGGAGAGTACACTGAAGCTTTCTTT. Protein product: CASRGPNPGGEYTEAFF. The entire variable domain, with the rest obtained from reference TRBV3-1 and TRBJ1-1, is as follows: DTAVSQTPKYLVTQMGNDKSIKCEQNLGHDTMYWYKQDSKKFLKIMFSYNNKELIINETVPNRFSPKSPDKAHLNLHINSLELGDSAVYFCASRGPNPGGEYTEAFFGQGTRLTVV.

V is TRBV20-1 and J is TRBJ2-1, with a possible D match to TRBD2 (5 bases). The CDR3 is made up of 11 amino acids. Trimming stripped 8 bases from V and 9 bases from J, with 14 bases between. In germline, CDR1 is DFQATT, CDR2 SNEGSKA (reference sequence). The CDR3 DNA reads as TGCAGTAAAGGTCCTGGAGGTGAGCAGTTCTTC. Its protein product is CSKGPGGEQFF.

The V gene is TRBV12-3 or TRBV12-4, the J gene TRBJ2-7, with a possible D match to TRBD2 (6 bases). The V end was cut by 6 bases, the J end by 5 bases, with 20 bases between. The CDR3 spans 15 residues. CDR3 protein: CASSKGAGSIDEQYF. The CDR3 DNA follows: TGTGCCAGCAGCAAAGGCGCCGGGAGTATAGACGAGCAGTACTTC.

This clonotype was seen a handful of times. This chain connects TRBV5-1 to TRBJ2-7; 8 bases agree with TRBD1. Germline CDR1 is SGHRS and CDR2 is YFSETQ. The CDR3 consists of 15 residues. V gave up 0 bases and J gave up 9 bases; unmatched junction bases: 11. The CDR3 here is CASSLAGTGVKGQYF. In DNA, the CDR3 is TGCGCCAGCAGCTTGGCCGGGACAGGCGTTAAGGGGCAGTACTTC.

The chain joins TRBV7-9 to TRBJ2-5, with D perhaps TRBD1 (6 bases). CDR1 is SEHNR and CDR2 is FQNEAQ in the germline V gene (reference sequence). V dropped 3 bases and J dropped 2 bases, with 10 bases sitting between them. The length of the CDR3 is 14 residues. Here the CDR3 reads CASSFWTEQETQYF. For the CDR3, the DNA is TGTGCCAGCAGCTTTTGGACAGAACAAGAGACCCAGTACTTC.

The chain is built from TRBV28 and TRBJ2-2, with D uncertain. Germline V gene lookup returns CDR1 MDHEN and CDR2 SYDVKM. The CDR3 consists of 12 residues. The V end lost 6 bases, the J end lost 6 bases, and 8 bases lay between the germline ends. CDR3 protein: CASRTVAGELFF. In nucleotides, the CDR3 is TGTGCCAGCAGAACAGTGGCCGGGGAGCTGTTTTTT. Based on the CDR3 plus reference TRBV28 and TRBJ2-2, the full variable domain is DVKVTQSSRYLVKRTGEKVFLECVQDMDHENMFWYRQDPGLGLRLIYFSYDVKMKEKGDIPEGYSVSREKKERFSLILESASTNQTSMYLCASRTVAGELFFGEGSRLTVL.

The V call is TRBV9, the J call TRBJ2-1; TRBD2 matches at 10 bases. The CDR3 covers 16 residues. Unmatched junction bases numbered 6, after V lost 0 bases and J lost 6 bases. Germline loops: CDR1 SGDLS, CDR2 YYNGEE. CDR3 nucleotide sequence: TGTGCCAGCAGCGTAGGGGTAGCGGGAGGCTCCAATGAGCAGTTCTTC. This codes for CASSVGVAGGSNEQFF.

The chain is built from TRBV7-9 and TRBJ1-1, with 8 bases identical to TRBD1. The germline V gene has CDR1 SEHNR and CDR2 FQNEAQ (reference sequence). This CDR3 has 15 residues. Trimming at V came to 6 bases and at J to 3 bases, leaving 9 bases not matched to a gene. The CDR3 DNA follows: TGTGCCAGCAGATCCCCAGGGGGCAGAGACACTGAAGCTTTCTTT. Its translation is CASRSPGGRDTEAFF.

This clonotype was seen a handful of times. V and J are TRBV25-1 and TRBJ1-4; 7 bases are a match to TRBD1. After removal of 5 bases from V and 3 bases from J, the junction contained 9 bases not matched to a gene. This CDR3 spans 16 amino acids. Germline-derived CDR1 and CDR2 are MGHDK and SYGVNS. This chain's CDR3 is CASSSLGDSSNEKLFF. In DNA, the CDR3 is TGTGCCAGCAGTTCCCTTGGGGACAGTTCTAATGAAAAACTGTTTTTT.

This clonotype was observed a handful of times. The chain combines TRBV11-2 with TRBJ1-2, with D tentatively TRBD1 (5 bases). The CDR3 consists of 13 residues. Germline lookup yields CDR1 SGHAT and CDR2 FQNNGV. Trimming removed 5 bases at V and 2 bases at J, with 9 bases between. The CDR3 reads CASSQGPNYGYTF. DNA for the CDR3: TGTGCCAGCAGCCAGGGACCAAACTATGGCTACACCTTC.

This clonotype appeared a few times. The CDR3 coding sequence is TGCAGTGCTAGTTGGGTACAGGGCAGAGCTTTCTTT. The encoded protein is CSASWVQGRAFF. The V call is TRBV20-1, the J call TRBJ1-1, with a possible D match to TRBD1 (6 bases). Germline V gene lookup returns CDR1 DFQATT and CDR2 SNEGSKA (reference sequence). The CDR3 has 12 residues. Trimming cost V 3 bases and J 10 bases, with 15 bases left between them.

V gene TRBV7-2 combines with J gene TRBJ2-1; 9 bases are shared with TRBD2. Germline trimming cut 4 bases from V and 12 bases from J; bases unmatched to any gene: 13. This CDR3 comprises 15 residues. CDR1 and CDR2 (germline): SGHTA, FQGNSA. CDR3: CASSSGTSQSRGQFF. The CDR3 DNA is TGTGCCAGCAGCTCCGGGACTAGCCAAAGCCGGGGGCAGTTCTTC.

This clonotype occurred a few times. The chain uses TRBV18 and TRBJ2-3; the D gene is possibly TRBD2 (6 bases). Germline loops: CDR1 KGHSH, CDR2 LQKENI. The CDR3 consists of 14 residues. V lost 6 bases and J 4 bases, leaving 14 bases between the germline ends. The CDR3 sequence: CASSREAGPDTQYF. For the CDR3, the DNA is TGTGCCAGCTCCAGGGAGGCGGGACCAGATACGCAGTATTTT.

This clonotype was found a few times. The chain has TRBV10-3 and TRBJ2-7; D might be TRBD1 (5 bases). The V gene's germline CDR1 is ENHRY and CDR2 SYGVKD. V was clipped by 4 bases and J by 0 bases, with 16 bases between them. The CDR3 covers 16 residues. The CDR3 sequence is CAISGGVLESSYEQYF. CDR3 in DNA: TGTGCCATCAGTGGGGGCGTCCTTGAGAGCTCCTACGAGCAGTACTTC.

V is TRBV27 and J is TRBJ1-1, with D unresolved. The V gene's germline CDR1 is MNHEY and CDR2 SMNVEV (reference sequence). The CDR3 extends over 16 amino acids. V lost 3 bases and J 4 bases, leaving 18 bases between the germline ends. Here the CDR3 DNA reads TGTGCCAGCAGTTTCGCAGTAGGAGGGCAGGCCACTGAAGCTTTCTTT. Amino acid sequence: CASSFAVGGQATEAFF.

The J gene is TRBJ2-1, the V gene TRBV24-1, with 12 bases lining up with TRBD1. The length of the CDR3 is 17 residues. Germline CDR1 is KGHDR and CDR2 is SFDVKD. V lost 0 bases to trimming and J lost 8 bases; unmatched junction nucleotides: 7. The DNA for the CDR3 is TGTGCCACCAGTGATTTGCCAGGGACAGGGGGCACCGATGAGCAGTTCTTC. Translated, it gives CATSDLPGTGGTDEQFF.

This clonotype was found a few times. The rearrangement uses TRBV6-2 or TRBV6-3 and TRBJ2-5; the match to TRBD2 covers 7 bases. Unmatched junction bases numbered 14, after V lost 5 bases and J lost 5 bases. The germline V gene has CDR1 MNHEY and CDR2 SVGEGT. This CDR3 comprises 16 residues. Written as DNA, the CDR3 is TGTGCCAGCAGTCCCCTAAGCGGGACTCGGTGGGAGACCCAGTACTTC. Its translation is CASSPLSGTRWETQYF.

This clonotype was observed at least ten times. This chain joins TRBV7-3 and TRBJ2-7; TRBD2 matches 8 bases. With V trimmed by 5 bases and J by 2 bases, 5 bases remained unmatched. Per the germline V gene, CDR1 is SGHTA and CDR2 is FQGTGA. The CDR3 length is 14 residues. The CDR3: CASSATGGAYEQYF. The CDR3 DNA sequence: TGTGCCAGCAGCGCTACCGGGGGGGCCTACGAGCAGTACTTC.

In DNA, the CDR3 is TGTGCCAGCAGTTTTTCGGGGCTCGGGAGGGACCAGCCCCAGCATTTT. Amino acid sequence: CASSFSGLGRDQPQHF. This chain uses TRBV12-3 or TRBV12-4 with TRBJ1-5; a weak D match, TRBD1 (5 bases). Trimming removed 3 bases from V and 7 bases from J, with 19 bases in between. The CDR3 consists of 16 residues.

The CDR3 DNA reads as TGTGCCATCAGTGAGACAGGGGGCGACTATGGCTACACCTTC. Its translation is CAISETGGDYGYTF. The rearrangement joins TRBV10-3 to TRBJ1-2; 9 bases map to TRBD1. Per the germline V gene, CDR1 is ENHRY and CDR2 is SYGVKD. The trim removed 2 bases at V and 3 bases at J, leaving 1 base unmatched. The CDR3 length is 14 residues.

This clonotype was seen ten or more times. The chain joins TRBV29-1 to TRBJ2-1, with unresolved D. The V and J ends lost 1 base and 7 bases respectively, with 11 bases between them. The germline V gene has CDR1 SQVTM and CDR2 ANQGSEA. The CDR3 runs 13 residues. The CDR3, as DNA: TGCAGCGTTGAAGTTCTTAATGGGAATGAGCAGTTCTTC. Amino acid sequence: CSVEVLNGNEQFF.